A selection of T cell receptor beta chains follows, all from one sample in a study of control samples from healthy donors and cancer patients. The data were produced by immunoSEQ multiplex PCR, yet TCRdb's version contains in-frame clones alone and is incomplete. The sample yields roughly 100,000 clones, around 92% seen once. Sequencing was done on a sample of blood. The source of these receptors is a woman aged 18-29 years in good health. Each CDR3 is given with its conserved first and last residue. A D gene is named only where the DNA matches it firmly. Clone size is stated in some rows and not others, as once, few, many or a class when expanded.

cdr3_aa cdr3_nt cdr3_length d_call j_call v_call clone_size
CASRLDANTGELFF TGCGCCAGCAGATTGGACGCGAACACCGGGGAGCTGTTTTTT 14 NA TRBJ2-2 TRBV10-1 once
CATSDFAGPNEKLFF TGTGCCACCAGTGATTTCGCAGGCCCCAATGAAAAACTGTTTTTT 15 NA TRBJ1-4 TRBV24-1 once
CASSLDVGQETQYF TGCGCCAGCAGCTTGGATGTGGGACAAGAGACCCAGTACTTC 14 NA TRBJ2-5 TRBV5-1 NA
CASSLGTSGDTYEQYF TGCGCCAGCAGCTTGGGGACTAGCGGGGATACCTACGAGCAGTACTTC 16 TRBD2 TRBJ2-7 TRBV5-1 NA
CATPIHRGGNTIYF TGTGCCACCCCCATTCACAGGGGCGGAAACACCATATATTTT 14 TRBD1 TRBJ1-3 TRBV2 NA
CASNQRGGLETQYF TGCGCCAGCAACCAGCGGGGGGGCTTGGAGACCCAGTACTTC 14 TRBD2 TRBJ2-5 TRBV5-1 NA
CATGQGADTQYF TGTGCAACGGGACAGGGCGCAGATACGCAGTATTTT 12 TRBD1 TRBJ2-3 TRBV19 NA
CASSLARGDTQYF TGTGCCAGCAGCTTGGCCAGGGGAGATACGCAGTATTTT 13 NA TRBJ2-3 TRBV5-8 NA
CASSQGRASGFYEQYF TGCGCCAGCAGCCAAGGTCGGGCTAGCGGATTCTACGAGCAGTACTTC 16 TRBD2 TRBJ2-7 TRBV4-1 NA
CASGLQGQGAQETQYF TGTGCTAGTGGTTTGCAAGGACAGGGGGCTCAAGAGACCCAGTACTTC 16 TRBD1 TRBJ2-5 TRBV12-5 NA
CATSPTSGSGPQHF TGTGCCACCAGTCCAACAAGCGGTTCGGGGCCCCAGCATTTT 14 NA TRBJ1-5 TRBV24-1 NA
CAIARLGKVQETQYF TGTGCCATCGCAAGACTAGGGAAGGTTCAAGAGACCCAGTACTTC 15 NA TRBJ2-5 TRBV10-3 NA
CASSLSPGEDYEQYF TGTGCCAGCAGCTTATCACCGGGAGAGGACTACGAGCAGTACTTC 15 NA TRBJ2-7 TRBV11-3 few
CASSLSGGGANEQFF TGTGCCAGCAGTTTATCGGGAGGGGGGGCCAATGAGCAGTTCTTC 15 NA TRBJ2-1 TRBV27 NA
CASSGIGVGSYNEQFF TGTGCCAGCAGTGGGATAGGGGTGGGCTCCTACAATGAGCAGTTCTTC 16 NA TRBJ2-1 TRBV2 NA
CASHKDLAGVQETQYF TGTGCCAGCCATAAAGACCTAGCGGGGGTCCAAGAGACCCAGTACTTC 16 TRBD2 TRBJ2-5 TRBV28 NA
CAISNGMGETQYF TGTGCCATCAGTAACGGGATGGGGGAGACCCAGTACTTC 13 NA TRBJ2-5 TRBV10-3 NA